These 12 T cell receptor beta chains were all obtained from the same sample, sequenced in a study of shared clonotypes between healthy human individuals. The protocol was immunoSEQ multiplex PCR, while the TCRdb copy is restricted to in-frame clones and leaves out a portion. The data show 2,500,000 or so clones, with about 92% seen just once and over 0.12% held by the top ten. Sequenced: naive CD4+ T cells sorted from blood. The subset denotes: CD45RA+ positively selected. Receptors were obtained from a man aged 18-30 years in good health.

In regard to this clone: The sample contains more than one DNA sequence encoding this CDR3. The V and J genes are TRBV15 and TRBJ2-3, with no clear D. This CDR3 contains 12 residues. Germline CDR1 LNHNV, CDR2 YYDKDF (reference sequence). Trimming left V 3 bases short and J 5 bases short, with 6 bases between. The CDR3 here is CATSRPVDTQYF. For the CDR3, the DNA is TGTGCCACCAGCAGGCCTGTAGATACGCAGTATTTT.

The V call is TRBV6-5, the J call TRBJ1-1; possibly TRBD1 for D (5 bases). The germline gives CDR1 MNHEY, CDR2 SVGAGI. The ends were cut back, 6 bases at V and 4 bases at J, with 12 bases in the middle. The CDR3 has 13 amino acids. CDR3 in DNA: TGTGCCAGCAGCAGGGTCGGTAGCACTGAAGCTTTCTTT. This codes for CASSRVGSTEAFF.

The chain combines TRBV5-1 with TRBJ2-1, with 7 bases matching TRBD1. Trimming took 8 bases from V and 5 from J; bases not matched to a gene: 10. This CDR3 spans 14 amino acids. Germline V gene lookup returns CDR1 SGHRS and CDR2 YFSETQ. CDR3 sequence (DNA): TGCGCCAGTCACCGGGACACAGGGGACAATGAGCAGTTCTTC. This sequence encodes CASHRDTGDNEQFF. The full variable domain, completed using reference TRBV5-1 and TRBJ2-1, is KAGVTQTPRYLIKTRGQQVTLSCSPISGHRSVSWYQQTPGQGLQFLFEYFSETQRNKGNFPGRFSGRQFSNSRSEMNVSTLELGDSALYLCASHRDTGDNEQFFGPGTRLTVL.

The J gene is TRBJ2-7, the V gene TRBV5-1; D could derive from TRBD1 or TRBD2 (6 bases each). V lost 0 bases to trimming and J lost 5 bases, with 9 bases between them. Germline values: CDR1 SGHRS, CDR2 YFSETQ. The CDR3 has 13 residues. The CDR3 is CASSLGGAHEQYF. DNA of the CDR3: TGCGCCAGCAGCTTGGGGGGGGCCCACGAGCAGTACTTC. The full variable domain, in which reference TRBV5-1 and TRBJ2-7 provide the parts outside the CDR3, is KAGVTQTPRYLIKTRGQQVTLSCSPISGHRSVSWYQQTPGQGLQFLFEYFSETQRNKGNFPGRFSGRQFSNSRSEMNVSTLELGDSALYLCASSLGGAHEQYFGPGTRLTVT.

In its sample, this clone was seen a few times. This chain connects TRBV27 to TRBJ1-1; 8 nucleotides align to TRBD1. V shed 4 bases and J 4 bases; nucleotides not matched to a gene: 11. CDR3 length: 16 residues. Germline CDR1 MNHEY, CDR2 SMNVEV (reference sequence). The CDR3 DNA follows: TGTGCCAGCAGTTCCATCGAACACACAGGGGGCACTGAAGCTTTCTTT. It is translated as CASSSIEHTGGTEAFF.

Concerning this clone itself: The sample has other DNA sequences that encode this CDR3 too. The chain joins TRBV5-1 to TRBJ2-5; no reliable D call. The CDR3 length is 14 residues. The V end lost 0 bases, the J end lost 0 bases, and 6 bases lay between the germline ends. CDR1 is SGHRS, CDR2 YFSETQ, per germline. The CDR3 DNA sequence: TGCGCCAGCAGCTTGGGGCAGTACCAAGAGACCCAGTACTTC. It specifies CASSLGQYQETQYF. Together with reference TRBV5-1 and TRBJ2-5, the CDR3 gives the full variable domain: KAGVTQTPRYLIKTRGQQVTLSCSPISGHRSVSWYQQTPGQGLQFLFEYFSETQRNKGNFPGRFSGRQFSNSRSEMNVSTLELGDSALYLCASSLGQYQETQYFGPGTRLLVL.

This chain joins TRBV5-1 and TRBJ2-3, with 7 bases identical to TRBD1. V lost 4 bases and J lost 6; bases outside the gene matches: 8. The CDR3 loop spans 14 amino acids. Germline CDR1 reads SGHRS; CDR2 reads YFSETQ. CDR3: CASSPSTGTDTQYF. CDR3 coding DNA: TGCGCCAGCAGCCCGTCGACAGGGACCGATACGCAGTATTTT.

DNA for the CDR3: TGTGCCAGCAGCCGGGGACAGAACCCCTTTCAGCCCCAGCATTTT. Its protein is CASSRGQNPFQPQHF. This chain joins TRBV6-6 and TRBJ1-5, with 7 bases lining up with TRBD1. The CDR3 has 15 amino acids. Germline V gene lookup returns CDR1 MNHNY and CDR2 SVGAGI (reference sequence). Trimming cost V 6 bases and J 6 bases; bases outside gene matches: 11.

This clone is a singleton in its sample. Other DNA sequences in the same sample also yield this CDR3. The chain uses TRBV2 and TRBJ2-2; D may be TRBD2 (6 bases). Trimming removed 4 bases from V and 3 bases from J, with 12 bases in between. Per germline, CDR1 SNHLY and CDR2 FYNNEI. This CDR3 region has 15 residues. The CDR3 loop reads CASSVSGGDTGELFF. Written as DNA, the CDR3 is TGTGCCAGCAGTGTGTCCGGGGGAGACACCGGGGAGCTGTTTTTT.

The rearrangement links TRBV10-3 to TRBJ1-4; D is possibly TRBD1 (5 bases). Trimming pared 6 bases from V and 3 bases from J, leaving 11 bases between. This CDR3 has 14 amino acids. In germline, CDR1 is ENHRY, CDR2 SYGVKD. The CDR3 coding sequence is TGTGCCATCAGCAACAGGTCCTCTAATGAAAAACTGTTTTTT. Translating it yields CAISNRSSNEKLFF.

This chain connects TRBV29-1 to TRBJ1-4; a weak D match, TRBD1 (6 bases). The germline V gene encodes CDR1 SQVTM and CDR2 ANQGSEA. Trimming pared 4 bases from V and 5 bases from J, leaving 11 bases between. The CDR3 consists of 13 residues. As DNA, the CDR3 is TGCAGCGTTGCGGGGGCTGGAAATGAAAAACTGTTTTTT. Translating gives CSVAGAGNEKLFF.

This chain uses TRBV6-6 with TRBJ2-1, with no clear D. The CDR3 has 12 amino acids. V dropped 3 bases and J dropped 7 bases, with 7 bases sitting between them. From germline, CDR1 is MNHNY and CDR2 SVGAGI (reference sequence). The CDR3 sequence is CASSYKSNEQFF. Here the CDR3 DNA reads TGTGCCAGCAGTTATAAAAGTAATGAGCAGTTCTTC.